Presented here are 20 T cell receptor beta chains from one specimen sequenced in a study of blood T cells in healthy people across ages. Then a second PCR, running about 6 to 12 cycles, was carried out with a sample-barcoded 5' primer and a J-beta primer mix. TCRdb passed the 5' RACE reads through MiXCR, listing each CDR3 protein once. The top ten clones hold 11% of a sample with 1.6 million or so distinct CDR3 sequences, roughly a third of them seen once. Source material: blood. These TCRs come from a woman aged 25-40 years in good health.

This clonotype was picked up many times. The V and J genes are TRBV11-2 and TRBJ2-5; D perhaps matches TRBD1 (5 bases). The CDR3 totals 14 residues. Per the germline V gene, CDR1 is SGHAT and CDR2 is FQNNGV. V was clipped by 2 bases and J by 1 base, with 8 bases between them. CDR3 coding DNA: TGTGCCAGCAGCTTAAGGGGAACCCAAGAGACCCAGTACTTC. Translation: CASSLRGTQETQYF.

A single count supports this clonotype. The V and J genes are TRBV2 and TRBJ2-7; tentatively, D is TRBD1 (6 bases). Trimming left V 6 bases short and J 1 base short, with 13 bases between. Germline CDR1 and CDR2: SNHLY and FYNNEI. The CDR3 loop spans 14 amino acids. The CDR3 region is CASRTQGQSYEQYF. The CDR3 coding sequence is TGTGCCAGCAGGACCCAGGGACAATCCTACGAGCAGTACTTC.

The V call is TRBV3-1, the J call TRBJ2-7; TRBD2 is a possible D gene (5 bases). This CDR3 is built from 15 residues. Germline CDR1 reads LGHDT; CDR2 reads YNNKEL (reference sequence). V was pared by 3 bases and J by 3 bases, with 15 bases between. This CDR3 is CASSQGIAYSYEQYF. CDR3 sequence (DNA): TGTGCCAGCAGCCAGGGGATAGCGTACAGCTACGAGCAGTACTTC.

This chain links TRBV5-1 with TRBJ1-6; D gene unclear. V was shortened by 0 bases and J by 2 bases, with 9 bases between the two germline ends. The CDR3 sequence is 16 residues long. From germline, CDR1 is SGHRS and CDR2 YFSETQ. CDR3 sequence reads: CASSLAGRAYNSPLHF. DNA of the CDR3: TGCGCCAGCAGCTTGGCCGGAAGGGCCTATAATTCACCCCTCCACTTT.

V usage is TRBV6-5 and J usage is TRBJ1-2, with TRBD1 as a possible D gene (5 bases). V lost 7 bases to trimming and J lost 7 bases, with 16 bases between them. Germline lookup yields CDR1 MNHEY and CDR2 SVGAGI. The CDR3 extends over 13 amino acids. The CDR3 DNA reads TGTGCCAGCAACCAAACGCAGGGAGTTGGCTACACCTTC. Amino acids: CASNQTQGVGYTF.

The rearrangement joins TRBV29-1 to TRBJ1-1; D ambiguous. Deletions cut 7 bases from V and 5 bases from J, with 17 bases between. Germline V gives CDR1 SQVTM, CDR2 ANQGSEA. This CDR3 spans 13 amino acids. CDR3 sequence: CSGNSHMGTEAFF. DNA for the CDR3: TGCAGCGGAAACAGCCATATGGGTACTGAAGCTTTCTTT.

This clonotype was picked up a small number of times. The genes are TRBV29-1 and TRBJ1-2; no clear D. Trimming took off 1 base at V and 8 bases at J, with 11 bases between the two ends. The CDR3 loop spans 12 amino acids. The V gene's germline CDR1 is SQVTM and CDR2 ANQGSEA. In DNA form, the CDR3 reads TGCAGCGTTGAAGGCCCTTCTCCGGGCTACACCTTC. Its protein product is CSVEGPSPGYTF.

The chain employs TRBV15 and TRBJ2-1; D could derive from TRBD1 or TRBD2 (5 bases each). The end of the DNA aligns better with TRBJ2-7, so the J call may be wrong. This CDR3 has 18 amino acids. From germline, CDR1 is LNHNV and CDR2 YYDKDF (reference sequence). The CDR3 loop is CATSRDSWGIRPGYEQYF. In nucleotides, the CDR3 is TGTGCCACCAGCAGAGACTCTTGGGGGATTCGACCGGGCTACGAGCAGTACTTC.

The chain has TRBV28 and TRBJ2-1, with 7 nucleotides matching TRBD1. Germline trimming cut 5 bases from V and 2 bases from J; bases unmatched to any gene: 12. Germline-derived CDR1 and CDR2 are MDHEN and SYDVKM. The CDR3 consists of 17 residues. The CDR3 reads CASSLTGTDGTYNEQFF. The CDR3 nucleotides read TGTGCCAGCAGTCTGACCGGGACAGATGGAACCTACAATGAGCAGTTCTTC.

The chain has TRBV20-1 and TRBJ2-5, with unresolved D. CDR3 length: 14 amino acids. Per the germline V gene, CDR1 is DFQATT and CDR2 is SNEGSKA (reference sequence). V was clipped by 1 base and J by 4 bases, with 13 bases between them. This CDR3 is CSARVLGSRETQYF. In DNA form, the CDR3 reads TGCAGTGCTAGAGTTCTGGGTAGCCGAGAGACCCAGTACTTC.

Ten or more counts support this clonotype. The V and J genes are TRBV6-5 and TRBJ1-2; TRBD1 matches at 7 bases. The V gene's germline CDR1 is MNHEY and CDR2 SVGAGI. The CDR3 has 12 amino acids. The V and J ends lost 5 bases and 4 bases, in that order; junction bases with no gene match: 1. CDR3 nucleotides: TGTGCCAGCAGTCGACAGGGCTATGGCTACACCTTC. It encodes CASSRQGYGYTF.

This clonotype was picked up a small number of times. This chain connects TRBV3-1 to TRBJ2-5; tentatively, D is TRBD2 (6 bases). CDR3 length: 14 residues. Looked up from germline, CDR1 is LGHDT and CDR2 is YNNKEL (reference sequence). Deletions cut 1 base from V and 5 bases from J, with 11 bases between. CDR3 protein: CASSQAGTRETQYF. Written as DNA, the CDR3 is TGTGCCAGCAGCCAAGCCGGGACTCGGGAGACCCAGTACTTC.

This chain connects TRBV6-2 or TRBV6-3 to TRBJ1-1, with D maybe TRBD1 (5 bases). The CDR3 sequence is 13 residues long. V was clipped by 2 bases and J by 11 bases, with 15 bases between them. Germline CDR1 is MNHEY and CDR2 is SVGEGT. The CDR3 sequence: CASSYRGFIGAFF. DNA of the CDR3: TGTGCCAGCAGTTACAGGGGATTTATCGGGGCTTTCTTT.

This clonotype was counted between two and nine times. The genes are TRBV28 and TRBJ2-7, with 7 bases identical to TRBD2. V lost 2 bases and J lost 5; bases outside the gene matches: 12. CDR1 is MDHEN, CDR2 SYDVKM, per germline. The CDR3 is 16 amino acids. DNA of the CDR3: TGTGCCAGCAGTTTACGTGGGGCGGGAGCTTTGAACGAGCAGTACTTC. This sequence encodes CASSLRGAGALNEQYF.

V and J are TRBV19 and TRBJ2-6; 7 bases match TRBD1. With 3 bases clipped from V and 2 bases from J, the junction kept 19 bases outside the gene matches. The CDR3 contains 21 residues. The germline V gene encodes CDR1 LNHDA and CDR2 SQIVND (reference sequence). Written as DNA, the CDR3 is TGTGCCAGTAGTATTCTGAAAGGAAGGACAGGCAGAGAGGCTGGGGCCAACGTCCTGACTTTC. As protein: CASSILKGRTGREAGANVLTF.

There are a few counts of this clonotype. The chain has TRBV5-1 and TRBJ2-3, with D perhaps being TRBD1 or TRBD2 (5 bases each). CDR3 length equals 15 residues. CDR1 is SGHRS and CDR2 is YFSETQ in the germline V gene. The germline V and J ends were trimmed by 4 bases and 1 base, with 13 bases remaining between them. CDR3 protein: CASSGWGTGTDTQYF. Here the CDR3 DNA reads TGCGCCAGCAGCGGATGGGGGACGGGCACAGATACGCAGTATTTT.

V and J are TRBV5-5 and TRBJ2-5; D unclear. V lost 7 bases to trimming and J lost 5 bases, with 15 bases between them. CDR3 length equals 13 residues. The V gene's germline CDR1 is SGHKS and CDR2 YYEKEE (reference sequence). CDR3 in amino acids: CASEAELRETQYF. The DNA for the CDR3 is TGTGCCAGCGAGGCAGAGCTCCGGGAGACCCAGTACTTC.

This clonotype was counted a few times. The chain is built from TRBV27 and TRBJ2-1, with 13 bases lining up with TRBD2. Germline V CDR1 and CDR2: MNHEY, SMNVEV (reference sequence). The CDR3 length is 16 residues. After removal of 0 bases from V and 9 bases from J, the junction contained 5 bases not matched to a gene. CDR3: CASSLSLAGGPGEQFF. The CDR3 DNA reads as TGTGCCAGCAGTTTATCACTAGCGGGAGGGCCGGGTGAGCAGTTCTTC.

This clonotype was detected a few times. The chain carries TRBV6-1 and TRBJ1-1; maybe TRBD1 (5 bases). The V end was cut by 6 bases, the J end by 2 bases, with 10 bases between. Per germline, CDR1 MNHNS and CDR2 SASEGT. This CDR3 region has 13 residues. The CDR3 sequence is CASRGGVNTEAFF. CDR3 nucleotide sequence: TGTGCCAGCAGGGGGGGAGTCAACACTGAAGCTTTCTTT.

This clonotype has a single count. The V gene is TRBV4-2, the J gene TRBJ2-3; possible D gene TRBD2, 5 bases. V was cut by 1 base and J by 5 bases, with 10 bases left in between. This CDR3 contains 14 residues. Germline V gene lookup returns CDR1 LGHNA and CDR2 YNFKEQ. CDR3 in amino acids: CASSQGDEGDTQYF. CDR3 DNA sequence: TGTGCCAGCAGCCAAGGGGATGAGGGAGATACGCAGTATTTT.